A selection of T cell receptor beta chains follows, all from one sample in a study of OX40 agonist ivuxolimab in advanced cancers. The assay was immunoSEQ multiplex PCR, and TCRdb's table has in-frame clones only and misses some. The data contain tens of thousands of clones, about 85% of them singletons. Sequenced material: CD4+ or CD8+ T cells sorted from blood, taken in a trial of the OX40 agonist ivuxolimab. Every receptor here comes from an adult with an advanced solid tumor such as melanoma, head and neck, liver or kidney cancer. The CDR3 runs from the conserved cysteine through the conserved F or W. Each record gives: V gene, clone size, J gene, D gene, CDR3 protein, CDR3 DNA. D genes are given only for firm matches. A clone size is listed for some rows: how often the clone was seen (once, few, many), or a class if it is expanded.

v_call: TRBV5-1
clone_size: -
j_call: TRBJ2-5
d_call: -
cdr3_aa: CASRGTVTQETQYF
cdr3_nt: TGCGCCAGCCGTGGGACGGTGACTCAAGAGACCCAGTACTTC

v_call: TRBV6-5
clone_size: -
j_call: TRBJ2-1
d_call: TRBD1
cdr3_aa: CASQRDRESYNEQFF
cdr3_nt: TGTGCCAGCCAGCGGGACAGGGAGTCCTACAATGAGCAGTTCTTC

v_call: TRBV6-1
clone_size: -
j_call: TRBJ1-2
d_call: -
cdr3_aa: CASSPTGAPGYTF
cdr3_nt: TGTGCCAGCAGTCCTACAGGTGCGCCCGGCTACACCTTC

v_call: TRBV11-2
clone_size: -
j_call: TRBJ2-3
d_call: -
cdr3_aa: CASSLGASGGRISDTQYF
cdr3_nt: TGTGCCAGCAGCTTGGGGGCTTCTGGGGGGCGAATTTCAGATACGCAGTATTTT

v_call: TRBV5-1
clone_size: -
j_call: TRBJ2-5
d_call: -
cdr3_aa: CASSLGLGYETQYF
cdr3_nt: TGCGCCAGCAGCTTGGGATTGGGCTATGAGACCCAGTACTTC

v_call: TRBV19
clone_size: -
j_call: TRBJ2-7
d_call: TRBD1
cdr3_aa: CASSRTGGGEQYF
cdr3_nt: TGTGCCAGTAGTCGGACAGGGGGAGGTGAGCAGTACTTC

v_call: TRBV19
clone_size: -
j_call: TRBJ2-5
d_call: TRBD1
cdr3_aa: CASSNRGQETQYF
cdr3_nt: TGTGCCAGTAGTAACAGGGGCCAAGAGACCCAGTACTTC

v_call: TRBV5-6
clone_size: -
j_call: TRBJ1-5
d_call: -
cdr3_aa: CASSLGGARGQPQHF
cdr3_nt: TGTGCCAGCAGCTTGGGGGGGGCGCGTGGTCAGCCCCAGCATTTT

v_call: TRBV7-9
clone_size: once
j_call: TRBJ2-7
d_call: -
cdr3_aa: CASSHSVSYEQYF
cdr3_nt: TGTGCCAGCAGCCACTCCGTTTCCTACGAGCAGTACTTC

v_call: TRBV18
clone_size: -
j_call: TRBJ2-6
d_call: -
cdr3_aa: CASSLPEYSGANVPTF
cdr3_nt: TGTGCCAGCTCGCTACCTGAGTACTCTGGGGCCAACGTCCCGACTTTC

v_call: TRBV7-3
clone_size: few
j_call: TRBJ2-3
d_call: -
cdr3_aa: CASSLMAGTDTQYF
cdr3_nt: TGTGCCAGCAGCTTAATGGCGGGAACAGATACGCAGTATTTT

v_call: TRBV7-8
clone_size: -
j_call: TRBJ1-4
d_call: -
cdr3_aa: CASSLGQVREKLFF
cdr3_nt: TGTGCCAGCAGCTTAGGGCAGGTCCGCGAAAAACTGTTTTTT

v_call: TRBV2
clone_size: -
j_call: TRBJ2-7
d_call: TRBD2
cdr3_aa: CASTPGLAGGHSYF
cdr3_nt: TGTGCCAGCACCCCGGGACTAGCGGGAGGGCACTCGTACTTC

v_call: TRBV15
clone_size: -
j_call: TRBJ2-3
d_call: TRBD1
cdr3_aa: CATSRGGQRTDTQYF
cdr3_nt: TGTGCCACCAGCAGAGGGGGACAGCGCACAGATACGCAGTATTTT

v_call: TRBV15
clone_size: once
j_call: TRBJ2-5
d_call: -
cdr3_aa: CATSLGEETQYF
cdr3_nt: TGTGCCACCAGCCTCGGGGAAGAGACCCAGTACTTC

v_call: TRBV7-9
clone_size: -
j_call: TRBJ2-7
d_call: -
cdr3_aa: CASSLVTAYEQYF
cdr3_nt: TGTGCCAGCAGCTTAGTTACAGCTTACGAGCAGTACTTC

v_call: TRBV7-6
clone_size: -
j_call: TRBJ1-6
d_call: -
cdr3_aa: CASSLKTANSPLHF
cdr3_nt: TGTGCCAGCAGCTTAAAGACAGCTAATTCACCCCTCCACTTT

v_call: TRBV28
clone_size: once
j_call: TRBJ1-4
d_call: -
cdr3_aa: CASSLGGPDSRRNEKLFF
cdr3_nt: TGTGCCAGCAGTTTGGGGGGCCCGGACTCCCGCCGGAATGAAAAACTGTTTTTT

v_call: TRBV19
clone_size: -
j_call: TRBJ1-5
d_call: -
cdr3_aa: CASSIGTYSNQPQHF
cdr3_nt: TGTGCCAGTAGTATAGGGACGTATAGCAATCAGCCCCAGCATTTT